The 9 T cell receptor beta chains below were found in one sample sequenced in a study of PD-1 blockade in mismatch repair-deficient tumors. Sequencing was performed with immunoSEQ multiplex PCR; in TCRdb, only in-frame clones are kept and a portion is missing. The table lists tens of thousands of clones, roughly 80% of them singletons. The material was peripheral blood, obtained 44 weeks after starting pembrolizumab. The receptors derive from an adult with mismatch repair-deficient cancer.

This clone was seen a few times. The V gene is TRBV12-5, the J gene TRBJ2-7; 7 bases agree with TRBD1. CDR1 and CDR2 (germline): LGHNT, FRNRAP. Losses at the gene ends were 1 base for V and 4 bases for J; bases not matched to a gene: 1. This CDR3 spans 13 amino acids. The CDR3 loop reads CASGLGTGYEQYF. In DNA form, the CDR3 reads TGTGCTAGTGGTTTGGGGACAGGATACGAGCAGTACTTC.

The chain combines TRBV4-3 with TRBJ2-7; TRBD2 matches at 13 bases. The ends lost 2 bases at V and 1 base at J; junction bases unmatched: 5. The CDR3 has 17 amino acids. Per the germline V gene, CDR1 is LGHNA and CDR2 is YSLEER. CDR3 sequence reads: CASSQRLAGGRSYEQYF. CDR3 in DNA: TGCGCCAGCAGCCAAAGACTAGCGGGAGGTCGATCCTACGAGCAGTACTTC.

This clone showed up just once. V is TRBV11-1 and J is TRBJ2-2; D is unclear. There are 13 residues in the CDR3. Trimming pared 4 bases from V and 0 bases from J, leaving 3 bases between. Per germline, CDR1 SGHAT and CDR2 FQDESV (reference sequence). DNA for the CDR3: TGTGCCAGCAGCTCTCCGAACACCGGGGAGCTGTTTTTT. This codes for CASSSPNTGELFF.

This chain uses TRBV18 with TRBJ2-1; no clear D. V was cut by 3 bases and J by 7 bases, with 7 bases left in between. This CDR3 contains 12 residues. Germline CDR1 and CDR2: KGHSH and LQKENI. Here the CDR3 DNA reads TGTGCCAGCTCACCCATTGGGAATGAGCAGTTCTTC. This encodes CASSPIGNEQFF.

V and J are TRBV7-3 and TRBJ2-3; 7 positions match TRBD2. The CDR3 runs 16 residues. Losses at the gene ends were 7 bases for V and 0 bases for J; bases not matched to a gene: 10. Per germline, CDR1 SGHTA and CDR2 FQGTGA. The CDR3 region has the DNA TGTGCCAGCATCCCTAGCGGAGCACCTAGCACAGATACGCAGTATTTT. Amino acids: CASIPSGAPSTDTQYF.

The CDR3 nucleotides are TGTGCCAGTAGTACGTTCTCTGGGGCCAACGTCCTGACTTTC. It is translated as CASSTFSGANVLTF. The chain combines TRBV19 with TRBJ2-6, with D unclear. This CDR3 region has 14 residues. From germline, CDR1 is LNHDA and CDR2 SQIVND (reference sequence). V was shortened by 4 bases and J by 0 bases, with 4 bases between the two germline ends.

This clone showed up just a few times. The chain uses TRBV12-5 and TRBJ1-5; no clear D gene. CDR1 is LGHNT, CDR2 FRNRAP, per germline. Trimming left V 1 base short and J 5 bases short, with 6 bases between. The CDR3 sequence is 13 residues long. CDR3 sequence (DNA): TGTGCTAGTGGTTTGGCAGGCGATCAGCCCCAGCATTTT. Protein sequence: CASGLAGDQPQHF. Together with reference TRBV12-5 and TRBJ1-5, the CDR3 gives the full variable domain: DARVTQTPRHKVTEMGQEVTMRCQPILGHNTVFWYRQTMMQGLELLAYFRNRAPLDDSGMPKDRFSAEMPDATLATLKIQPSEPRDSAVYFCASGLAGDQPQHFGDGTRLSIL.

This chain links TRBV7-9 with TRBJ1-5; weak D call: TRBD1 (6 bases). The germline V gene has CDR1 SEHNR and CDR2 FQNEAQ (reference sequence). The V and J ends lost 6 bases and 3 bases respectively, with 12 bases between them. The CDR3 covers 14 residues. CDR3 in DNA: TGTGCCAGCAGTCCCGGACAGACCAATCAGCCCCAGCATTTT. This codes for CASSPGQTNQPQHF.

The chain uses TRBV6-6 and TRBJ2-1, with D hard to call. The germline V gene encodes CDR1 MNHNY and CDR2 SVGAGI (reference sequence). The germline V and J ends were trimmed by 2 bases and 0 bases, with 11 bases remaining between them. The CDR3 contains 16 residues. The CDR3 region has the DNA TGTGCCAGCAGTTACACCAGAGCAAACTCCTACAATGAGCAGTTCTTC. Translating it yields CASSYTRANSYNEQFF.